This T cell receptor (beta chain) comes out of a study of blood T cell repertoires in COVID-19. Study in general: The United States, Italy and Spain provided the acute and convalescent COVID-19 samples. Nucleic acid was either cDNA or gDNA, and it came from T cells, B-cell-depleted T cells, or PBMCs.

Enrolment of Seattle patients took place during active infection, and they were followed longitudinally. The CDR3 contains 14 residues. The germline CDR1 and CDR2 sequences are ENHRY and SYGVKD. Trimming took off 8 bases at V and 7 bases at J, with 21 bases between the two ends. Authors' data handling: Estimation of nucleated cell counts relied on the amplification of reference gene primers. TCRdb keeps only in-frame clones here, not all; method: immunoSEQ multiplex PCR. V, J and clone size are taken as reported in that table, and D and trimming were inferred from the DNA itself. The data show fewer than 350,000 clones, approximately 90% seen once.

The chain uses TRBV10-3 and TRBJ2-7, with D perhaps matching TRBD2 (6 bases). Sequencing used peripheral blood. This clonotype originated in a woman in her twenties or thirties with COVID-19, enrolled during active disease. The CDR3: CAIQPGLPGLEQYF. The CDR3 nucleotides are TGTGCCATCCAGCCGGGACTCCCAGGGCTGGAGCAGTACTTC.